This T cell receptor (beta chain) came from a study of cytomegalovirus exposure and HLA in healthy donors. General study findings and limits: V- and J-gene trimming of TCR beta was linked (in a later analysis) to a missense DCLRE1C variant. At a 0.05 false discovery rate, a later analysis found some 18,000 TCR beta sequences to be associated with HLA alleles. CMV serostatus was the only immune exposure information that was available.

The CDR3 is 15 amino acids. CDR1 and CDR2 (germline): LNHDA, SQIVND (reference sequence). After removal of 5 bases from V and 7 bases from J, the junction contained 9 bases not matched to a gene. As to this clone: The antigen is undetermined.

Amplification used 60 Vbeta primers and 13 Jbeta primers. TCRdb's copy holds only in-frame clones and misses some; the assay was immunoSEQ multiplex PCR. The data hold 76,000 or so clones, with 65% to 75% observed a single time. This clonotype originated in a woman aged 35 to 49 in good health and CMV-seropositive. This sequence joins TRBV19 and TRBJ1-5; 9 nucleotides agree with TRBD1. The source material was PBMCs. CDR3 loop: CASSVGQGGSQPQHF. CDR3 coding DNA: TGTGCCAGTAGTGTGGGACAGGGAGGCAGCCAGCCCCAGCATTTT.